Below, one TCR beta chain is given with its context. In germline, CDR1 is SNHLY, CDR2 FYNNEI. V lost 7 bases to trimming and J lost 2 bases, with 20 bases between them. CDR3 size: 16 residues. Libraries were prepared by immunoSEQ multiplex PCR; TCRdb keeps only in-frame clonotypes and omits some of them. Here the sample spans 85,000 to 90,000 clones, approximately 90% being singletons. These data belong to a study of OX40 agonist ivuxolimab in advanced cancers. Turning to the study itself: With a range of roughly 20 to 80, age averaged roughly 60 years, and about 80% were male. Prior therapy, whether anti-PD-1, anti-PD-L1 or anti-CTLA-4, was allowed, and roughly 40% had some.

Enrollment shut out patients with autoimmune disease history or systemic immunosuppression. This chain connects TRBV2 to TRBJ2-5, with D tentatively TRBD1 (7 bases). This TCR derives from an adult with an advanced solid tumor such as melanoma, head and neck, liver or kidney cancer. This specimen was CD4+ or CD8+ T cells sorted from blood, taken in a trial of the OX40 agonist ivuxolimab. CDR3 loop: CASIPGGRGRQETQYF. In DNA form, the CDR3 reads TGTGCCAGCATTCCCGGCGGCAGGGGGAGGCAAGAGACCCAGTACTTC. The full variable domain, in which reference TRBV2 and TRBJ2-5 provide the parts outside the CDR3, is EPEVTQTPSHQVTQMGQEVILRCVPISNHLYFYWYRQILGQKVEFLVSFYNNEISEKSEIFDDQFSVERPDGSNFTLKIRSTKLEDSAMYFCASIPGGRGRQETQYFGPGTRLLVL.